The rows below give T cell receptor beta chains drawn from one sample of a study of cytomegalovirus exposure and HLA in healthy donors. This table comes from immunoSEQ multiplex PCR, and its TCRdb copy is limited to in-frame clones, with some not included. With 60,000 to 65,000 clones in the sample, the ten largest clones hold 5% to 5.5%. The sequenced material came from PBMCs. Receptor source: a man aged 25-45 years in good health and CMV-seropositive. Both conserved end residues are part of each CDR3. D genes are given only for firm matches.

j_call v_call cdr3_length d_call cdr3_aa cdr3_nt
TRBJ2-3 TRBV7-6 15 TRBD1 CASSPGQARTDTQYF TGTGCCAGCAGCCCCGGACAGGCCCGCACAGATACGCAGTATTTT
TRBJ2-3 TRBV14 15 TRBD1 CASSRLGQVVDTQYF TGTGCCAGCAGCCGCCTAGGACAGGTGGTAGATACGCAGTATTTT
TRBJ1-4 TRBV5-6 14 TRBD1 CASSLTGQAEKLFF TGTGCCAGCAGCTTAACCGGACAGGCGGAAAAACTGTTTTTT
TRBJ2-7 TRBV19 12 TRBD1 CATRGQGYEQYF TGTGCCACCAGGGGACAGGGCTACGAGCAGTACTTC
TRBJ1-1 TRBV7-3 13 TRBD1 CASSLTGSTEAFF TGTGCCAGCAGCCTGACAGGGAGCACTGAAGCTTTCTTT
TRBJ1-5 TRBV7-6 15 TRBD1 CASSLIEGAGQPQHF TGTGCCAGCAGCTTAATAGAGGGGGCAGGTCAGCCCCAGCATTTT
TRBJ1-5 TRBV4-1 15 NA CASSLQRGGNQPQHF TGCGCCAGCAGCCTCCAACGGGGGGGGAATCAGCCCCAGCATTTT
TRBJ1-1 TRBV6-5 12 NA CASSAGVSEAFF TGTGCCAGCAGTGCGGGGGTCTCTGAAGCTTTCTTT
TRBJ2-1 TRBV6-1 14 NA CASRVGLPPNEQFF TGTGCCAGCAGGGTGGGACTTCCACCGAATGAGCAGTTCTTC
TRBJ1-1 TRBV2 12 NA CATTRATTEAFF TGTGCCACTACCAGGGCGACGACTGAAGCTTTCTTT
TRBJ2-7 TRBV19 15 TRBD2 CASSRDLGTTHEQYF TGTGCCAGTAGTCGCGATTTAGGGACTACCCACGAGCAGTACTTC
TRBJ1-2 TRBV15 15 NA CATSRDPGDDYGYTF TGTGCCACCAGCAGAGATCCGGGGGACGATTATGGCTACACCTTC
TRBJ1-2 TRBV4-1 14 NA CASSHRDTAYGYTF TGCGCCAGCAGCCATCGGGACACCGCCTATGGCTACACCTTC
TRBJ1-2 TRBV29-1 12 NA CSVVNFKRGYTF TGCAGCGTTGTTAACTTTAAGCGGGGCTACACCTTC
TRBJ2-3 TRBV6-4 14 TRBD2 CASSRLAGTDTQYF TGTGCCAGCAGCCGACTAGCGGGCACAGATACGCAGTATTTT
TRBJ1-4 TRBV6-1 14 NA CASGRGFTNEKLFF TGTGCCAGTGGTAGGGGATTTACTAATGAAAAACTGTTTTTT
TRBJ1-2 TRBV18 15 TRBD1 CASSPRGTGLYGYTF TGTGCCAGCTCACCGAGGGGGACAGGCCTCTATGGCTACACCTTC
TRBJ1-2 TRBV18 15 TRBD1 CASSREDRTDYGYTF TGTGCCAGCTCACGGGAGGACAGGACCGACTATGGCTACACCTTC
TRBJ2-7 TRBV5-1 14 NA CASSLGQAVYEQYF TGCGCCAGCAGCTTGGGACAGGCCGTCTACGAGCAGTACTTC
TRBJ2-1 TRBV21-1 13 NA CASSKGEENEQFF TGTGCCAGCAGCAAAGGGGAGGAGAATGAGCAGTTCTTC
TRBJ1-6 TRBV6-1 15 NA CASRGPRQPNSPLHF TGTGCCAGCAGGGGGCCGAGACAGCCAAATTCACCCCTCCACTTT
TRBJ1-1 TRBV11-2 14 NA CASSANTGSTEAFF TGTGCCAGCAGCGCAAACACAGGGAGCACTGAAGCTTTCTTT
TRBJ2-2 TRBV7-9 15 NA CASSFRATNTGELFF TGTGCCAGCAGCTTCAGGGCAACGAACACCGGGGAGCTGTTTTTT
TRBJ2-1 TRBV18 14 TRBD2 CASSPTSGRNEQFF TGTGCCAGCTCACCAACTAGCGGGAGGAATGAGCAGTTCTTC
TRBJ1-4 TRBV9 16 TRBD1 CASSARDRGSNEKLFF TGTGCCAGCAGCGCCCGCGACAGGGGTTCTAATGAAAAACTGTTTTTT
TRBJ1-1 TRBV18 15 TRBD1 CASSFGTGGRTEAFF TGTGCCAGCTCATTCGGGACAGGGGGCCGAACTGAAGCTTTCTTT
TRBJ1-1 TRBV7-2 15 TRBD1 CASSRQGLVNTEAFF TGTGCCAGCAGCCGACAGGGCCTTGTGAACACTGAAGCTTTCTTT
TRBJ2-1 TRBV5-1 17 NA CASSSAVVAGSYNEQFF TGCGCCAGCAGCTCGGCCGTAGTGGCGGGGTCCTACAATGAGCAGTTCTTC
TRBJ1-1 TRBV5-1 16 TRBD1 CASSSRQGAWDTEAFF TGCGCCAGCAGCTCCCGACAGGGGGCCTGGGACACTGAAGCTTTCTTT
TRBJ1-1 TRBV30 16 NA CAWRKEQVYMNTEAFF TGTGCCTGGAGAAAGGAACAGGTCTACATGAACACTGAAGCTTTCTTT
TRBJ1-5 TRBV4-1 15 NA CASSQDLTGPRTQHF TGCGCCAGCAGCCAAGATTTGACAGGCCCTAGGACCCAGCATTTT
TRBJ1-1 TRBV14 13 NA CASSLGQNTEAFF TGTGCCAGCAGCCTGGGACAGAACACTGAAGCTTTCTTT
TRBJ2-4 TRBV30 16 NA CAWGVGRTGAKNIQYF TGTGCCTGGGGTGTAGGACGGACTGGGGCCAAAAACATTCAGTACTTC
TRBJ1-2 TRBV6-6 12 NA CASDPGAYGYTF TGTGCCAGCGACCCAGGCGCCTATGGCTACACCTTC
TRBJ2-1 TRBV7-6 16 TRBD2 CASSYLAGGLRNEQFF TGTGCCAGCAGCTACCTAGCGGGAGGCTTGAGGAATGAGCAGTTCTTC
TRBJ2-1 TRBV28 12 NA CASSLSALEQFF TGTGCCAGCAGTCTCTCCGCGCTTGAGCAGTTCTTC
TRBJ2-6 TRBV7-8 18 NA CASSLVWGPLTGANVLTF TGTGCCAGCAGCTTAGTATGGGGCCCCCTTACCGGGGCCAACGTCCTGACTTTC
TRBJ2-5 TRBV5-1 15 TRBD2 CASSFASGSQETQYF TGCGCCAGCAGCTTCGCTAGCGGATCACAAGAGACCCAGTACTTC
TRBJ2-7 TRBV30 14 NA CAWSVGGTSYEQYF TGTGCCTGGAGTGTTGGAGGAACCTCCTACGAGCAGTACTTC
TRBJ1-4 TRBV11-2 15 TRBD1 CASSLSGGRREKLFF TGTGCCAGCAGCTTGTCAGGGGGGCGCAGAGAAAAACTGTTTTTT
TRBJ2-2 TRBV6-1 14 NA CASREVLGAGELFF TGTGCCAGCAGAGAGGTATTAGGGGCCGGGGAGCTGTTTTTT